The entry below gives a single TCR beta chain sequence along with its context. The antigen is undetermined. This sample was taken from a study of cytomegalovirus exposure and HLA in healthy donors. Notes on the study in general: Rarity characterized most TCR sequences, yet some public TCRs appeared in many donors. Indistinguishable V segments such as TRBV6-2 and TRBV6-3 were excluded. Presence/absence analysis assumed near-uniform sequencing depth across donors. Immune exposure information comprised only CMV serostatus.

In germline, CDR1 is LNHDA, CDR2 SQIVND (reference sequence). V was clipped by 7 bases and J by 7 bases, with 17 bases between them. CDR3 size: 14 residues. This PCR relied on a set of 60 Vbeta primers and 13 Jbeta primers. Assay: immunoSEQ multiplex PCR; the TCRdb copy retains only in-frame clones and omits some. Its table lists roughly 120,000 clones. Sequenced sample: PBMCs. The chain recombines TRBV19 with TRBJ2-1, with no clear D. The receptor was derived from a man in his thirties or forties in good health and CMV-seronegative. The CDR3, as DNA: TGTGCCAGTAAATTCCGATTCGAGAGGAATGAGCAGTTCTTC. Translated, it gives CASKFRFERNEQFF.